Listed here is a single T cell receptor beta chain. Trimming removed 9 bases from V and 6 bases from J, with 17 bases in between. The CDR3 is made up of 13 amino acids. The germline gives CDR1 LNHDA, CDR2 SQIVND (reference sequence). The source of the sample is a study of blood T cell repertoires in COVID-19. The overall study: Samples came from the United States, Italy and Spain, spanning acute and convalescent COVID-19. Sample material is recorded as cDNA or gDNA derived from T cells, B-cell-depleted T cells, or PBMCs.

Per the study methods: Reference gene primer amplification gave nucleated cell count estimates. TCRdb's copy holds only in-frame clones and misses some; the assay was immunoSEQ multiplex PCR. Clone size and the V and J calls come from that table; the DNA yielded D and trimming. The sample yields over 100,000 clones, over 80% seen once. This receptor was obtained from a woman in her 70s with acute or convalescent COVID-19. The sample taken for sequencing was peripheral blood. The V and J genes are TRBV19 and TRBJ1-1; a possible D gene is TRBD1 (6 bases). The CDR3 reads CASAQDRDSEAFF. In DNA, the CDR3 is TGTGCCAGCGCCCAGGACAGAGATTCTGAAGCTTTCTTT.